This record concerns one T cell receptor beta chain sequence. This entry is derived from a study of blood T cell repertoires in COVID-19. Germline V gene data show CDR1 as ENHRY and CDR2 as SYGVKD. V lost 10 bases and J 10 bases, leaving 10 bases between the germline ends. The length of the CDR3 is 9 residues. The repertoire was sequenced with immunoSEQ multiplex PCR; TCRdb's copy has only in-frame clones and lacks some. The profile covers roughly 200,000 clones, with roughly 80% appearing a single time and around 6.9% taken by the ten largest. J is TRBJ1-1 and V is TRBV10-3; a weak D match, TRBD1 (5 bases). Sequenced sample: peripheral blood. The clonotype comes from a man aged 55 to 70 with acute or convalescent COVID-19. The CDR3 DNA reads TGTGCCAGCGACACAGGAGCTTTCTTT. Encoded protein: CASDTGAFF.